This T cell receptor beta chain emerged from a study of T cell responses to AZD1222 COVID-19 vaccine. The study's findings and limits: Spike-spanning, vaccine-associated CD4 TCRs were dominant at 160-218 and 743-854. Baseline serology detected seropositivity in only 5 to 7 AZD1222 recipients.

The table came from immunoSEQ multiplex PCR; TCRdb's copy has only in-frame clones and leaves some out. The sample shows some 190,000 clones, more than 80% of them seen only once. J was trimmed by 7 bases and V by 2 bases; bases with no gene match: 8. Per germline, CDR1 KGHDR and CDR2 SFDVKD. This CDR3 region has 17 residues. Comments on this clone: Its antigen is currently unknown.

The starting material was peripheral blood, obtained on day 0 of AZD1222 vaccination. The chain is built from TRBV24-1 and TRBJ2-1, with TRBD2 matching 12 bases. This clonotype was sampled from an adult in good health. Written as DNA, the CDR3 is TGTGCCACCAGTGATTCCCTAGCGGGGGGGCAGATAAATGAGCAGTTCTTC. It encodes CATSDSLAGGQINEQFF.